The clone carrying this T cell receptor beta chain was recorded a few times. Its target is unknown. The source of the sample is a study of CD8+CD57+ T cells in acquired aplastic anemia. Across the whole study: On average, sorted CD4+ and CD8+ cells gave approximately 3 ug of DNA.

V was shortened by 4 bases and J by 8 bases, with 17 bases between the two germline ends. CDR1 and CDR2 (germline): MNHEY, SVGAGI. The CDR3 length is 14 residues. Patients chosen for sequencing had CD8+CD57+ cells that had expanded, as shown by flow cytometry. Profiles of TCR beta VDJ and CDR3 were generated from a genomic DNA template. TCRdb called the reads again in MiXCR, with one record for every CDR3 protein. The sample has about 470,000 distinct CDR3 sequences; over 25% are singletons. Study results and caveats: Patient and control CD8+ Simpson's diversity was not significantly different.

The chain employs TRBV6-5 and TRBJ1-2, with D maybe TRBD1 (6 bases). The sequence came from a human donor with aplastic anemia. The sequencing sample was made of sorted CD4+, CD8+, or CD8+CD57+ T cells (not recorded which) from PBMCs. The CDR3 nucleotides are TGTGCCAGCAGTTCACAGGGAGGATCGCAGGGCTACACCTTC. Protein: CASSSQGGSQGYTF.